Listed here are 25 T cell receptor beta chains from one sample, sequenced in a study of cytomegalovirus exposure and HLA in healthy donors. PCR used 60 Vbeta primers and 13 Jbeta primers. Sequencing used immunoSEQ multiplex PCR; TCRdb keeps in-frame clones, though not all of them. The profile shows about 140,000 clones, 70% to 85% of them singletons. Sample: PBMCs. Every receptor here comes from a man under 40 in good health and CMV-seropositive.

This chain links TRBV5-1 with TRBJ2-1; the D gene is possibly TRBD2 (6 bases). CDR1 SGHRS and CDR2 YFSETQ come from the germline V gene. The CDR3 has 15 residues. V lost 0 bases and J lost 8, with 15 bases in between. The DNA for the CDR3 is TGCGCCAGCAGCTTGGAAGGCCAGGCGGGATATGAGCAGTTCTTC. Encoded protein: CASSLEGQAGYEQFF.

This clone occurred once. V usage is TRBV14 and J usage is TRBJ2-7, with 9 positions matching TRBD2. CDR3 length: 15 residues. The junction had 3 bases not matched to a gene; V was cut back by 0 bases and J by 3 bases. Germline lookup yields CDR1 SGHDN and CDR2 FVKESK. The CDR3 region is CASSQELAGSYEQYF. In nucleotides, the CDR3 is TGTGCCAGCAGCCAAGAGCTAGCGGGGAGCTACGAGCAGTACTTC.

This chain links TRBV7-9 with TRBJ1-5; D is perhaps TRBD1 (6 bases). The CDR3 spans 17 residues. Looked up from germline, CDR1 is SEHNR and CDR2 is FQNEAQ (reference sequence). Trimming removed 4 bases at V and 0 bases at J, with 16 bases between. The CDR3 DNA reads as TGTGCCAGCAGCTCGGACAGAAACTACTATAGCAATCAGCCCCAGCATTTT. Translated: CASSSDRNYYSNQPQHF.

This chain's CDR3 is CSVDSPSGSTDTQYF. CDR3 bases: TGCAGCGTTGATAGTCCTAGCGGGAGCACAGATACGCAGTATTTT. The chain carries TRBV29-1 and TRBJ2-3; 8 bases match TRBD2. This CDR3 region has 15 residues. Germline V lookup: CDR1 SQVTM, CDR2 ANQGSEA. V shed 3 bases, J shed 0 bases, and the junction held 5 bases outside the gene matches.

The chain couples TRBV2 to TRBJ1-1; no clear D. The CDR3 is made up of 14 amino acids. Trimming shortened V by 7 bases and J by 6 bases, and 18 bases separated the two germline ends. Germline V gene data show CDR1 as SNHLY and CDR2 as FYNNEI. The DNA for the CDR3 is TGTGCCAGCACTCCCTGGGAGGGATCTCCTGAAGCTTTCTTT. This encodes CASTPWEGSPEAFF. The full variable domain, its missing parts supplied by reference TRBV2 and TRBJ1-1, is EPEVTQTPSHQVTQMGQEVILRCVPISNHLYFYWYRQILGQKVEFLVSFYNNEISEKSEIFDDQFSVERPDGSNFTLKIRSTKLEDSAMYFCASTPWEGSPEAFFGQGTRLTVV.

V usage is TRBV9 and J usage is TRBJ2-5; 10 bases are shared with TRBD2. This CDR3 has 17 residues. Trimming removed 4 bases from V and 4 bases from J; junction bases left unmatched: 13. The germline V gene has CDR1 SGDLS and CDR2 YYNGEE. CDR3 DNA: TGTGCCAGCAGCATCAGTAGCGGGGGGCCGAAAGGAGAGACCCAGTACTTC. This sequence encodes CASSISSGGPKGETQYF.

V usage is TRBV18 and J usage is TRBJ1-1; 8 bases map to TRBD1. Germline V gene lookup returns CDR1 KGHSH and CDR2 LQKENI. The junction had 6 bases not matched to a gene; V was cut back by 5 bases and J by 1 base. The CDR3 loop spans 15 amino acids. CDR3 protein: CASSWTGKENTEAFF. CDR3 nucleotides: TGTGCCAGCTCATGGACAGGGAAAGAGAACACTGAAGCTTTCTTT.

This sequence joins TRBV11-3 and TRBJ2-5, with D possibly being TRBD1 (6 bases). Germline CDR1 and CDR2: SGHNT and YENEEA. The CDR3 is made up of 14 amino acids. V lost 5 bases, J lost 1 base, and 11 bases lay in between. This CDR3 is CASSPAGAQETQYF. Written as DNA, the CDR3 is TGTGCCAGCAGCCCAGCAGGGGCCCAAGAGACCCAGTACTTC.

V is TRBV9 and J is TRBJ2-3; 7 nucleotides agree with TRBD2. CDR1 is SGDLS and CDR2 is YYNGEE in the germline V gene. The CDR3 spans 18 residues. With 7 bases clipped from V and 4 bases from J, the junction kept 21 bases outside the gene matches. Here the CDR3 reads CASGHRKGLAAASDTQYF. In DNA, the CDR3 is TGTGCCAGCGGTCACCGTAAGGGCCTAGCGGCGGCCTCAGATACGCAGTATTTT. Looking up the rest from reference TRBV9 and TRBJ2-3 gives the full variable domain: DSGVTQTPKHLITATGQRVTLRCSPRSGDLSVYWYQQSLDQGLQFLIQYYNGEERAKGNILERFSAQQFPDLHSELNLSSLELGDSALYFCASGHRKGLAAASDTQYFGPGTRLTVL.

The J gene is TRBJ1-1, the V gene TRBV5-1; D may be TRBD1 (5 bases). The CDR3 totals 13 residues. Trimming pared 4 bases from V and 2 bases from J, leaving 9 bases between. Germline-derived CDR1 and CDR2 are SGHRS and YFSETQ. CDR3 residues: CASSIDSNTEAFF. The CDR3 DNA follows: TGCGCCAGCAGCATAGACAGCAACACTGAAGCTTTCTTT.

This clone was detected once. The V gene is TRBV19, the J gene TRBJ1-1; the D is unclear. CDR3 length: 14 amino acids. Trimming took 3 bases from V and 5 from J, leaving 13 bases between them. Germline-derived CDR1 and CDR2 are LNHDA and SQIVND (reference sequence). CDR3 DNA: TGTGCCAGTAGTATGAGTGGGTTGCGGACTGAAGCTTTCTTT. Translation gives CASSMSGLRTEAFF.

This chain connects TRBV2 to TRBJ1-5, with a weak D call TRBD1 (6 bases). The CDR3 spans 16 residues. V lost 2 bases and J 4 bases, leaving 15 bases between the germline ends. Germline CDR1 reads SNHLY; CDR2 reads FYNNEI. The CDR3 loop is CASSELGGQANQPQHF. Written as DNA, the CDR3 is TGTGCCAGCAGTGAACTGGGGGGGCAAGCGAATCAGCCCCAGCATTTT.

The V call is TRBV7-6, the J call TRBJ1-4; D ambiguous. CDR1 and CDR2 from the germline V gene are SGHVS and FNYEAQ. The CDR3 totals 16 residues. Trimming removed 3 bases at V and 7 bases at J, with 18 bases between. The CDR3 nucleotides read TGTGCCAGCAGCTTTCAGAGACTTGAAGGAGGTGAAAAACTGTTTTTT. Protein sequence: CASSFQRLEGGEKLFF.

The chain employs TRBV5-1 and TRBJ2-5, with 7 bases aligning to TRBD2. The trim removed 2 bases at V and 4 bases at J, leaving 8 bases unmatched. This CDR3 comprises 15 residues. Germline V gene sequence: CDR1 SGHRS, CDR2 YFSETQ. The CDR3 DNA sequence: TGCGCCAGCAGCTTTGGGCCGTCGGGGGGAGAGACCCAGTACTTC. Amino acid sequence: CASSFGPSGGETQYF. Full variable domain (rest looked up from reference TRBV5-1 and TRBJ2-5): KAGVTQTPRYLIKTRGQQVTLSCSPISGHRSVSWYQQTPGQGLQFLFEYFSETQRNKGNFPGRFSGRQFSNSRSEMNVSTLELGDSALYLCASSFGPSGGETQYFGPGTRLLVL.

The CDR3: CASSTHGLAGGETQYF. In DNA, the CDR3 is TGTGCCAGCAGCACCCACGGACTAGCGGGAGGGGAGACCCAGTACTTC. This chain joins TRBV11-3 and TRBJ2-5; 15 positions agree with TRBD2. The J segment lost 5 bases and the V segment lost 5 bases, leaving 6 bases of the junction unmatched. Germline CDR1 and CDR2: SGHNT and YENEEA. CDR3 length: 16 residues. The whole variable domain, remainder taken from reference TRBV11-3 and TRBJ2-5, is EAGVVQSPRYKIIEKKQPVAFWCNPISGHNTLYWYLQNLGQGPELLIRYENEEAVDDSQLPKDRFSAERLKGVDSTLKIQPAELGDSAVYLCASSTHGLAGGETQYFGPGTRLLVL.

Remarks on this clone: Since a much larger clone is just one base distant, this may be a read error. In DNA form, the CDR3 reads TGTGCCAGCAGCCAACAGGGGGACACTGAAGCTTTCTTT. Its translation: CASSQQGDTEAFF. This chain uses TRBV11-2 with TRBJ1-1; the match to TRBD1 covers 8 bases. Germline assignment: CDR1 SGHAT and CDR2 FQNNGV. This CDR3 region has 13 residues. Trimming at V came to 5 bases and at J to 3 bases, leaving 2 bases not matched to a gene. Full variable domain (missing parts from reference TRBV11-2 and TRBJ1-1): EAGVAQSPRYKIIEKRQSVAFWCNPISGHATLYWYQQILGQGPKLLIQFQNNGVVDDSQLPKDRFSAERLKGVDSTLKIQPAKLEDSAVYLCASSQQGDTEAFFGQGTRLTVV.

The rearrangement joins TRBV15 to TRBJ1-2; no definite D call. Germline loops: CDR1 LNHNV, CDR2 YYDKDF (reference sequence). This CDR3 has 15 amino acids. Trimming took 3 bases from V and 5 from J, leaving 16 bases between them. The CDR3 DNA follows: TGTGCCACCAGCAGTTCGAAAGGTCTCGGGTATGGCTACACCTTC. Translated, it gives CATSSSKGLGYGYTF.

Notes on this clone: Relative to the germline gene, one junction end is altered; a read error may explain this. The chain has TRBV28 and TRBJ1-5; D might be TRBD1 (5 bases). CDR3 length equals 10 residues. CDR1 and CDR2 (germline): MDHEN, SYDVKM. CDR3 nucleotide sequence: TGTGCCAGCAGTCGCGACAGCCACATTTTT. Amino acid sequence: CASSRDSHIF.

CDR3 amino acids: CASSVRGRATNEKLFF. For the CDR3, the DNA is TGTGCCAGTAGCGTCAGGGGGCGAGCAACTAATGAAAAACTGTTTTTT. J is TRBJ1-4 and V is TRBV19; TRBD1 aligns across 8 bases. Germline CDR1 LNHDA, CDR2 SQIVND (reference sequence). V dropped 6 bases and J dropped 0; count of bases not matched to a gene: 6. This CDR3 contains 16 residues.

The J gene is TRBJ2-5, the V gene TRBV5-1; no definite D call. The last part of the DNA fits TRBJ2-7 better; the J call may be wrong. The germline V gene has CDR1 SGHRS and CDR2 YFSETQ. This CDR3 region has 12 residues. CDR3 DNA sequence: TGCGCCAGCAGCTTGGGAACCTACGAGCAGTACTTC. It specifies CASSLGTYEQYF.

V is TRBV11-2 and J is TRBJ1-6, with D possibly being TRBD1 (5 bases). V lost 2 bases to trimming and J lost 4 bases, with 9 bases between them. Per germline, CDR1 SGHAT and CDR2 FQNNGV. There are 15 residues in the CDR3. CDR3 sequence reads: CASSLHKGYNSPLHF. The CDR3 nucleotides read TGTGCCAGCAGCTTACATAAGGGGTATAATTCACCCCTCCACTTT.

This clone was found once. The chain carries TRBV7-2 and TRBJ1-4; D is uncertain. CDR1 and CDR2 from the germline V gene are SGHTA and FQGNSA. CDR3 length: 14 residues. Between the trimmed V and J ends, which lost 2 bases and 4 bases, there was a span of 8 bases. The CDR3 reads CASSLSGNNEKLFF. CDR3 sequence (DNA): TGTGCCAGCAGCTTATCGGGGAATAATGAAAAACTGTTTTTT.

V and J are TRBV5-1 and TRBJ1-6; D possibly corresponds to TRBD1 (5 bases). The length of the CDR3 is 17 residues. The germline V gene has CDR1 SGHRS and CDR2 YFSETQ. Trimming took 2 bases from V and 0 from J, leaving 12 bases between them. CDR3 sequence: CASSFGTGSSYNSPLHF. CDR3 nucleotide sequence: TGCGCCAGCAGCTTTGGTACAGGAAGCTCCTATAATTCACCCCTCCACTTT.

This clone has only a few counts. CDR3 DNA: TGCGCCAGCAGCCAAGGGGCGGGAGCCGGACGCAATTCACCCCTCCACTTT. Its translation: CASSQGAGAGRNSPLHF. The chain links TRBV4-1 to TRBJ1-6; no clear D. The germline CDR1 and CDR2 sequences are MGHRA and YSYEKL. The length of the CDR3 is 17 residues. Trimming removed 1 base from V and 7 bases from J, with 17 bases in between.

This chain links TRBV18 with TRBJ2-7; D is uncertain. The CDR3 is 13 residues long. CDR1 KGHSH and CDR2 LQKENI come from the germline V gene. V was trimmed by 4 bases and J by 0 bases, leaving 7 bases between them. The CDR3: CASSLQISYEQYF. The CDR3 DNA sequence: TGTGCCAGCTCACTACAGATCTCCTACGAGCAGTACTTC.